Listed below are T cell receptor beta chains from one sample, sequenced in a study of blood T cell repertoires in COVID-19. Measured with immunoSEQ multiplex PCR; TCRdb has only the in-frame clones, and not every one. The table shows some 150,000 clones, with 65% to 90% occurring only once. Sequencing used peripheral blood. These receptors all come from a woman between 50 and 59 years old in a cohort sampled during active or convalescent COVID-19. The CDR3 runs from the conserved cysteine through the conserved F or W. D genes are given only for firm matches. Clone sizes are given selectively: once, few, many, or a class where the clone is expanded.

V: TRBV6-4
J: TRBJ2-2
D: -
size: -
DNA: TGTGCCAGCAGTGACTCTACTCCTGGAGGGTCGGGCACCGGGGAGCTGTTTTTT
CDR3: CASSDSTPGGSGTGELFF

V: TRBV14
J: TRBJ2-6
D: -
size: -
DNA: TGTGCCAGCAGCCTCCAACAAGGGGCCAACGTCCTGACTTTC
CDR3: CASSLQQGANVLTF

V: TRBV10-3
J: TRBJ1-6
D: -
size: -
DNA: TGTGCCATCAGTGAGTCGTCCGGAGAGTATTCACCCCTCCACTTT
CDR3: CAISESSGEYSPLHF

V: TRBV4-1
J: TRBJ1-5
D: -
size: -
DNA: TGCGCCAGCAGCCAATTTGGTGGGGGGGGAAATCAGCCCCAGCATTTT
CDR3: CASSQFGGGGNQPQHF

V: TRBV7-6
J: TRBJ2-7
D: TRBD1
size: -
DNA: TGTGCCAGCAGCTCCGGGACAGGGACCTACGAGCAGTACTTC
CDR3: CASSSGTGTYEQYF

V: TRBV19
J: TRBJ2-3
D: -
size: -
DNA: TGTGCCAGTAGTATAGTCCGGGAGGATACGCAGTATTTT
CDR3: CASSIVREDTQYF

V: TRBV6-1
J: TRBJ2-5
D: TRBD2
size: medium-sized
DNA: TGTGCCAGCAGTGAACTAGCGGGGGGGCCAGAGACCCAGTACTTC
CDR3: CASSELAGGPETQYF

V: TRBV12-3/TRBV12-4
J: TRBJ2-5
D: -
size: -
DNA: TGTGCCAGCAGTTTGGAGGGGCCAGAGACCCAGTACTTC
CDR3: CASSLEGPETQYF

V: TRBV6-5
J: TRBJ1-5
D: TRBD1
size: -
DNA: TGTGCCAGCAGTTGGGACAGGGGGCGGCCCCAGCATTTT
CDR3: CASSWDRGRPQHF

V: TRBV5-1
J: TRBJ2-1
D: TRBD2
size: -
DNA: TGCGCCAGCAGCTTGGCTCGACTAGCGGGTAGCACCTACAATGAGCAGTTCTTC
CDR3: CASSLARLAGSTYNEQFF

V: TRBV7-6
J: TRBJ2-7
D: -
size: once
DNA: TGTGCCAGCAGCCGAGACTCTCCCGAGCAGTACTTC
CDR3: CASSRDSPEQYF

V: TRBV18
J: TRBJ1-5
D: -
size: -
DNA: TGTGCCAGCTCACCGGCGGGGTCGAGCAATCAGCCCCAGCATTTT
CDR3: CASSPAGSSNQPQHF

V: TRBV7-8
J: TRBJ1-3
D: -
size: once
DNA: TGTGCCAGCAGCCTGCAGGGGTCTGGAAACACCATATATTTT
CDR3: CASSLQGSGNTIYF

V: TRBV12-3/TRBV12-4
J: TRBJ1-6
D: -
size: -
DNA: TGTGCCAGCAGTTTAGACACCTATTCACCCCTCCACTTT
CDR3: CASSLDTYSPLHF

V: TRBV18
J: TRBJ1-1
D: TRBD1
size: once
DNA: TGTGCCAGCTCGCCTCTTCAGGGGGACACTGAAGCTTTCTTT
CDR3: CASSPLQGDTEAFF

V: TRBV5-1
J: TRBJ2-1
D: -
size: -
DNA: TGCGCCAGCAGCTCGGGTCGGCGGGGTAATGAGCAGTTCTTC
CDR3: CASSSGRRGNEQFF

V: TRBV5-1
J: TRBJ2-5
D: TRBD2
size: -
DNA: TGCGCCAGCCGGAAAACTAGCGGGGAAAGGATGGGGGTTAGGGAGACCCAGTACTTC
CDR3: CASRKTSGERMGVRETQYF

V: TRBV18
J: TRBJ2-5
D: -
size: few
DNA: TGTGCCAGCTCACCCGGACAAGACCAAGAGACCCAGTACTTC
CDR3: CASSPGQDQETQYF

V: TRBV25-1
J: TRBJ1-5
D: -
size: -
DNA: TGTGCCAGCAGCGGGTCTCGGAGTAGCAATCAGCCCCAGCATTTT
CDR3: CASSGSRSSNQPQHF

V: TRBV3-1/TRBV3-2
J: TRBJ1-6
D: -
size: -
DNA: TGTGCCAGCAGCCAAGGACCCTACGAGATGCGGAATTCACCCCTCCACTTT
CDR3: CASSQGPYEMRNSPLHF

V: TRBV5-1
J: TRBJ2-1
D: -
size: -
DNA: TGCGCCAGCAGCTCGTCAGGGGTGTCCCCCAATGAGCAGTTCTTC
CDR3: CASSSSGVSPNEQFF

V: TRBV9
J: TRBJ1-4
D: TRBD1
size: -
DNA: TGTGCCAGCAGCCCGAGACAGGGTACTAATGAAAAACTGTTTTTT
CDR3: CASSPRQGTNEKLFF

V: TRBV3-1/TRBV3-2
J: TRBJ1-1
D: TRBD1
size: -
DNA: TGTGCCAGCAGCCAAGACAGGGGGGAAACTGAAGCTTTCTTT
CDR3: CASSQDRGETEAFF

V: TRBV6-1
J: TRBJ1-2
D: -
size: -
DNA: TGTGCCAGCAGTGAACGCCACCCGGGCTATGGCTACACCTTC
CDR3: CASSERHPGYGYTF

V: TRBV3-1/TRBV3-2
J: TRBJ1-5
D: -
size: -
DNA: TGTGCCAGCAGCCGGGGAGGGGGGCATCAGCCCCAGCATTTT
CDR3: CASSRGGGHQPQHF

V: TRBV4-3
J: TRBJ2-5
D: TRBD1
size: -
DNA: TGCGCCAGCAGCCAAGGACAGGGGGTTTGGGAGACCCAGTACTTC
CDR3: CASSQGQGVWETQYF

V: TRBV7-9
J: TRBJ2-3
D: -
size: -
DNA: TGTGCCAGCAGCTTAGATCAGACAGATACGCAGTATTTT
CDR3: CASSLDQTDTQYF

V: TRBV11-2
J: TRBJ1-2
D: -
size: -
DNA: TGTGCCAGCAGCTCATGGACACTCCTAAACTATGGCTACACCTTC
CDR3: CASSSWTLLNYGYTF

V: TRBV5-4
J: TRBJ2-4
D: -
size: -
DNA: TGTGCCAGCAGCTTGGGAGGACAGCAGAAAAACATTCAGTACTTC
CDR3: CASSLGGQQKNIQYF

V: TRBV11-2
J: TRBJ1-6
D: -
size: -
DNA: TGTGCCAGCAGCCCAGATAGGGGGTCACCCCTCCACTTT
CDR3: CASSPDRGSPLHF

V: TRBV10-1
J: TRBJ2-7
D: -
size: -
DNA: TGCGCCAGCAGTGAGTCGTTCCCCGCCGGCGAGCAGTACTTC
CDR3: CASSESFPAGEQYF

V: TRBV7-9
J: TRBJ2-2
D: TRBD1
size: once
DNA: TGTGCCAGCAGCTTCCGGGACAGCAACACCGGGGAGCTGTTTTTT
CDR3: CASSFRDSNTGELFF

V: TRBV24-1
J: TRBJ2-2
D: -
size: -
DNA: TGTGCCACCGCCCGACCCCAGGGGAACACCGGGGAGCTGTTTTTT
CDR3: CATARPQGNTGELFF

V: TRBV11-3
J: TRBJ1-1
D: -
size: -
DNA: TGTGCCAGCAGCTTAGACGGGGGCACTGAAGCTTTCTTT
CDR3: CASSLDGGTEAFF

V: TRBV11-2
J: TRBJ2-5
D: TRBD2
size: -
DNA: TGTGCCAGCAGCTCCAACCTAGGGACTAGCGGGGGGGCCCGGGAGACCCAGTACTTC
CDR3: CASSSNLGTSGGARETQYF

V: TRBV10-3
J: TRBJ2-5
D: TRBD1
size: -
DNA: TGTGCCATCAGTGAGATGCGGGGAGCGGACAGGGGAGAGACCCAGTACTTC
CDR3: CAISEMRGADRGETQYF

V: TRBV7-2
J: TRBJ1-1
D: TRBD1
size: once
DNA: TGTGCCAGCAGTAAGGGGGCCGGGATAGCTGAAGCTTTCTTT
CDR3: CASSKGAGIAEAFF

V: TRBV2
J: TRBJ1-1
D: -
size: -
DNA: TGTGCCAGAACACGACAGGCCAACACTGAAGCTTTCTTT
CDR3: CARTRQANTEAFF

V: TRBV21-1
J: TRBJ1-3
D: -
size: many
DNA: TGTGCCAGCAGCAAAGACGGGACAGCAGGAAACACCATATATTTT
CDR3: CASSKDGTAGNTIYF

V: TRBV7-6
J: TRBJ2-7
D: TRBD1
size: -
DNA: TGTGCCAGCAGCTTATGGTCCGGCGGGACAGGGTTCCACGAGCAGTACTTC
CDR3: CASSLWSGGTGFHEQYF

V: TRBV13
J: TRBJ2-1
D: TRBD2
size: few
DNA: TGTGCCAGCAGTCTAGCGGGGGGGCGTTCCCCTAATGAGCAGTTCTTC
CDR3: CASSLAGGRSPNEQFF

V: TRBV9
J: TRBJ2-5
D: TRBD2
size: -
DNA: TGTGCCAGCAGCGTAGGAGGGTCTAGCGGGCAAGAGACCCAGTACTTC
CDR3: CASSVGGSSGQETQYF

V: TRBV12-3/TRBV12-4
J: TRBJ1-2
D: TRBD1
size: -
DNA: TGTGCCAGCAGTCGACAGGGCGACTATGGCTACACCTTC
CDR3: CASSRQGDYGYTF

V: TRBV19
J: TRBJ2-1
D: -
size: -
DNA: TGTGCCAGTAGTCGGTGGAATGAGCAGTTCTTC
CDR3: CASSRWNEQFF

V: TRBV7-2
J: TRBJ1-6
D: -
size: once
DNA: TGTGCCAGCAGCTTAAATATCGAGCCGAGTAATTCACCCCTCCACTTT
CDR3: CASSLNIEPSNSPLHF

V: TRBV4-3
J: TRBJ1-5
D: -
size: -
DNA: TGCGCCAGCAGCCAAGACGCGGGACGCAATCAGCCCCAGCATTTT
CDR3: CASSQDAGRNQPQHF

V: TRBV5-8
J: TRBJ2-1
D: TRBD2
size: -
DNA: TGTGCCAGCAGCTTAGTGGGACTAGCGGTGTACAATGAGCAGTTCTTC
CDR3: CASSLVGLAVYNEQFF

V: TRBV5-4
J: TRBJ1-3
D: -
size: -
DNA: TGTGCCAGCAGTCAATTGGGAGGTCGTGGAAACACCATATATTTT
CDR3: CASSQLGGRGNTIYF

V: TRBV4-1
J: TRBJ1-4
D: TRBD1
size: few
DNA: TGCGCCAGCAGCCAAGGGAAGACAGGGACAACTAATGAAAAACTGTTTTTT
CDR3: CASSQGKTGTTNEKLFF

V: TRBV4-3
J: TRBJ2-3
D: -
size: once
DNA: TGCGCCAGCAGCCAAGATCCGGGGGCGGGGGTCACAGATACGCAGTATTTT
CDR3: CASSQDPGAGVTDTQYF